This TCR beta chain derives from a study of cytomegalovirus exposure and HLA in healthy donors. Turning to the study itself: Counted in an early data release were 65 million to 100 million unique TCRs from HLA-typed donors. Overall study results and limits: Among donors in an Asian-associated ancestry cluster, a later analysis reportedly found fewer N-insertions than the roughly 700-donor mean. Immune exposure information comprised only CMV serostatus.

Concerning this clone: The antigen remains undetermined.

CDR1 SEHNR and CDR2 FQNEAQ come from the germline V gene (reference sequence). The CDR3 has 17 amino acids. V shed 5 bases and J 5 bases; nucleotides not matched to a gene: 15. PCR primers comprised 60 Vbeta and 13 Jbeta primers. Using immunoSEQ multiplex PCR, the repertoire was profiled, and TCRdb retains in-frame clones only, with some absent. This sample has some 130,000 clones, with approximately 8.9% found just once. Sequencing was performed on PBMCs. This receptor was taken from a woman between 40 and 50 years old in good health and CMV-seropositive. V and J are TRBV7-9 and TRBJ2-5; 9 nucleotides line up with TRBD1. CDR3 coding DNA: TGTGCCAGCAGCATACGTCCCCGGGACAGGGATATGGAGACCCAGTACTTC. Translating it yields CASSIRPRDRDMETQYF. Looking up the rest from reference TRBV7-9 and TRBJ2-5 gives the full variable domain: DTGVSQNPRHKITKRGQNVTFRCDPISEHNRLYWYRQTLGQGPEFLTYFQNEAQLEKSRLLSDRFSAERPKGSFSTLEIQRTEQGDSAMYLCASSIRPRDRDMETQYFGPGTRLLVL.